Each of the 16 T cell receptor beta chains below was sequenced from the same sample in a study of T cell repertoires in cytomegalovirus infection. TCRdb reprocessed the reads with MiXCR, giving one entry per CDR3 protein. The table has roughly 720,000 distinct CDR3 sequences, about a third seen once. The sequencing sample was made of PBMCs. The source of these receptors is a human donor in good health (CMV status not recorded). Some clones in this sample may be carry-over from other donors' samples.

V usage is TRBV15 and J usage is TRBJ1-4; D call uncertain. V was shortened by 0 bases and J by 0 bases, with 8 bases between the two germline ends. The CDR3 loop spans 16 amino acids. CDR1 and CDR2 from the germline V gene are LNHNV and YYDKDF (reference sequence). The CDR3: CATSRERSATNEKLFF. DNA of the CDR3: TGTGCCACCAGCAGAGAACGATCTGCAACTAATGAAAAACTGTTTTTT.

This chain links TRBV4-1 with TRBJ1-1; TRBD1 matches at 8 bases. The CDR3 contains 15 residues. Germline CDR1 is MGHRA and CDR2 is YSYEKL. J lost 5 bases, V lost 1 base, and 6 bases had no gene match. The CDR3 DNA is TGCGCCAGCAGCCAAGCCCGACAGGGGACGACTGAAGCTTTCTTT. Translation gives CASSQARQGTTEAFF.

This clonotype has a handful of counts. This sequence joins TRBV19 and TRBJ1-1; D uncertain. CDR3 length: 13 residues. Germline CDR1 LNHDA, CDR2 SQIVND (reference sequence). Trimming stripped 3 bases from V and 1 base from J, with 6 bases between. CDR3 amino acids: CASSIYENTEAFF. CDR3 bases: TGTGCCAGTAGTATCTATGAGAACACTGAAGCTTTCTTT. Supplemented by reference TRBV19 and TRBJ1-1, the full variable domain reads DGGITQSPKYLFRKEGQNVTLSCEQNLNHDAMYWYRQDPGQGLRLIYYSQIVNDFQKGDIAEGYSVSREKKESFPLTVTSAQKNPTAFYLCASSIYENTEAFFGQGTRLTVV.

The chain joins TRBV19 to TRBJ2-7, with D hard to call. Germline V gives CDR1 LNHDA, CDR2 SQIVND (reference sequence). The CDR3 runs to 16 residues. Trimming shortened V by 1 base and J by 3 bases, and 16 bases separated the two germline ends. The CDR3 sequence: CASSIGAISSNYEQYF. The DNA of the CDR3 is TGTGCCAGTAGTATAGGGGCCATCTCTTCCAACTACGAGCAGTACTTC.

Remarks on this clonotype: One end of the junction fails to match germline, which may point to a read error. The chain recombines TRBV4-1 with TRBJ1-4; D remains ambiguous. The germline V gene encodes CDR1 MGHRA and CDR2 YSYEKL. The CDR3 totals 15 residues. In DNA, the CDR3 is TGCGACAGCAGCCTCCCATCGGCCGTAAATGAAAAACTGTTTTTT. Amino acids: CDSSLPSAVNEKLFF.

There are a few counts of this clonotype. This sequence joins TRBV14 and TRBJ1-1, with 8 bases identical to TRBD1. CDR1 and CDR2 (germline): SGHDN, FVKESK. Trimming removed 3 bases from V and 3 bases from J; junction bases left unmatched: 3. The CDR3 length is 14 residues. The CDR3 region has the DNA TGTGCCAGCAGCCAGCGACAGGGGTACACTGAAGCTTTCTTT. It specifies CASSQRQGYTEAFF.

V gene TRBV10-2 combines with J gene TRBJ1-1; D not resolved. CDR1 and CDR2 (germline): WSHSY, SAAADI. The V end was cut by 3 bases, the J end by 1 base, with 6 bases between. The CDR3 spans 13 residues. The CDR3 spells CASSDWGNTEAFF. CDR3 in DNA: TGCGCCAGCAGTGACTGGGGGAACACTGAAGCTTTCTTT.

This clonotype was seen ten or more times. The gene calls are TRBV7-2 and TRBJ2-7, with no clear D. CDR1 SGHTA and CDR2 FQGNSA come from the germline V gene. The CDR3 contains 13 residues. The V and J ends lost 5 bases and 2 bases respectively, with 10 bases between them. The CDR3: CASSALRPYEQYF. For the CDR3, the DNA is TGTGCCAGCAGCGCGCTAAGACCCTACGAGCAGTACTTC. The entire variable domain, with the rest obtained from reference TRBV7-2 and TRBJ2-7, is as follows: GAGVSQSPSNKVTEKGKDVELRCDPISGHTALYWYRQSLGQGLEFLIYFQGNSAPDKSGLPSDRFSAERTGGSVSTLTIQRTQQEDSAVYLCASSALRPYEQYFGPGTRLTVT.

This clonotype has a handful of counts. The V gene is TRBV7-8, the J gene TRBJ2-5; 8 positions agree with TRBD2. Trimming took 1 base from V and 2 from J; bases not matched to a gene: 6. The CDR3 totals 16 residues. In germline, CDR1 is SGHVS, CDR2 FQNEAQ. CDR3 amino acids: CASSLVAGGLQETQYF. The CDR3 coding sequence is TGTGCCAGCAGCTTAGTTGCGGGGGGCTTACAAGAGACCCAGTACTTC.

The chain couples TRBV29-1 to TRBJ2-5; 14 nucleotides align to TRBD2. Trimming took 4 bases from V and 9 from J; bases not matched to a gene: 7. The CDR3 covers 14 residues. Germline V gene sequence: CDR1 SQVTM, CDR2 ANQGSEA. CDR3 sequence reads: CSVARTSGGQAQYF. For the CDR3, the DNA is TGCAGCGTTGCCCGGACTAGCGGGGGGCAGGCCCAGTACTTC.

This clonotype was seen more than once but under ten times. The J gene is TRBJ2-7, the V gene TRBV12-3 or TRBV12-4, with unresolved D. V was cut by 2 bases and J by 3 bases, with 8 bases left in between. CDR3 length: 13 amino acids. The DNA for the CDR3 is TGTGCCAGCAGTTTACGACCTTACTACGAGCAGTACTTC. Protein sequence: CASSLRPYYEQYF.

The DNA for the CDR3 is TGCAGTGCTAGATCGTTGGGACAGGGGGTAAATGAAGCTTTCTTT. This sequence encodes CSARSLGQGVNEAFF. The gene calls are TRBV20-1 and TRBJ1-1; the match to TRBD1 covers 11 bases. J gave up 7 bases and V 2 bases, and 9 bases lay outside the gene matches. CDR1 is DFQATT, CDR2 SNEGSKA, per germline (reference sequence). The CDR3 consists of 15 residues.

About this clonotype: With a much larger clone just one base away, this may be a read error. The chain employs TRBV7-2 and TRBJ1-2; tentatively, D is TRBD1 (5 bases). Trimming removed 0 bases at V and 10 bases at J, with 21 bases between. There are 16 residues in the CDR3. Germline CDR1 and CDR2: SGHTA and FQGNSA. DNA for the CDR3: TGTGCCAGCAGCTTAGCGGTACGGCAGGGAGAGGGTGACTACACCTTC. Its protein product is CASSLAVRQGEGDYTF.

The chain is built from TRBV28 and TRBJ2-1; 11 bases match TRBD2. The CDR3 has 16 residues. V was pared by 5 bases and J by 7 bases, with 10 bases of the junction left unmatched. Germline lookup yields CDR1 MDHEN and CDR2 SYDVKM. The CDR3 region has the DNA TGTGCCAGCAGTGGGTTAGCGGGGGGGCTGGGGAATGAGCAGTTCTTC. It codes for CASSGLAGGLGNEQFF.

This clonotype appeared once. The genes are TRBV12-3 or TRBV12-4 and TRBJ2-5; perhaps TRBD1 as D (6 bases). Trimming left V 5 bases short and J 7 bases short, with 17 bases between. The CDR3 contains 14 residues. The CDR3 here is CASSPDRMVGTQYF. CDR3 coding DNA: TGTGCCAGCAGTCCCGACAGGATGGTTGGGACCCAGTACTTC.

The V and J genes are TRBV6-2 or TRBV6-3 and TRBJ2-3; TRBD2 matches at 10 bases. The CDR3 has 18 residues. The germline V gene has CDR1 MNHEY and CDR2 SVGEGT. After removal of 2 bases from V and 2 bases from J, the junction contained 10 bases not matched to a gene. The CDR3 is CASSYPTWTSGHTDTQYF. The CDR3 DNA reads TGTGCCAGCAGTTACCCCACCTGGACTAGCGGACACACAGATACGCAGTATTTT.